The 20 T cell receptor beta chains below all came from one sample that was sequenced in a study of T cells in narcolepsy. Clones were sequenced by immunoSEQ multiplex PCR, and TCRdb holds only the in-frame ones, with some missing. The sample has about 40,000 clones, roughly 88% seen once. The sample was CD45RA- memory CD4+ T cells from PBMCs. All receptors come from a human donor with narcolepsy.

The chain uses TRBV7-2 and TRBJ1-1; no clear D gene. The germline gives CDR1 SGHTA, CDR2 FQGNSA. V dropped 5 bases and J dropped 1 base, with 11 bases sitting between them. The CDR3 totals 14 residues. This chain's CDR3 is CASSQAGGNTEAFF. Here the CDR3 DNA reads TGTGCCAGCAGCCAGGCGGGAGGGAACACTGAAGCTTTCTTT.

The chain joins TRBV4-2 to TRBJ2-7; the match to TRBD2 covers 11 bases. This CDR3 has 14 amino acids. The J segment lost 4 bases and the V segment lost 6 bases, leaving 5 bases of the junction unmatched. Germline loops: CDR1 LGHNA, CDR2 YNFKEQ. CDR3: CASSSGGAGYEQYF. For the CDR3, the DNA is TGTGCCAGCAGTAGCGGGGGGGCTGGTTACGAGCAGTACTTC.

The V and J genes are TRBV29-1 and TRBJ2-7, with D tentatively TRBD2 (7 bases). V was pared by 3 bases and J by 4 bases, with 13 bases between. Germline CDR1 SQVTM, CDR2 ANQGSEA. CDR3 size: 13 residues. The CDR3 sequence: CSVDREGGYEQYF. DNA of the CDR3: TGCAGCGTTGATCGTGAGGGGGGGTACGAGCAGTACTTC.

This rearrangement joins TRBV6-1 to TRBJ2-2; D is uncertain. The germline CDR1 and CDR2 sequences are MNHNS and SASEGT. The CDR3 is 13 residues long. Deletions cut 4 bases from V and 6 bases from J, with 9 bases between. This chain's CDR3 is CASSAISAGELFF. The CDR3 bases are TGTGCCAGCAGTGCCATTTCTGCCGGGGAGCTGTTTTTT.

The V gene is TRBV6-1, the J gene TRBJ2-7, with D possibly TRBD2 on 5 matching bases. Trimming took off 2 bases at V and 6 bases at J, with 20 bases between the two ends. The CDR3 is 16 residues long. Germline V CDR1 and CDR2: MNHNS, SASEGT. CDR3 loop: CASSENWARVRSEQYF. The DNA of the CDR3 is TGTGCCAGCAGTGAAAATTGGGCGAGGGTGAGGAGCGAGCAGTACTTC.

The CDR3 sequence is CASSVDPDRDGYTF. CDR3 in DNA: TGTGCCAGCAGCGTAGACCCCGACAGGGATGGCTACACCTTC. The rearrangement uses TRBV9 and TRBJ1-2; 7 bases map to TRBD1. The germline gives CDR1 SGDLS, CDR2 YYNGEE. The CDR3 spans 14 residues. Losses at the gene ends were 0 bases for V and 6 bases for J; bases not matched to a gene: 5.

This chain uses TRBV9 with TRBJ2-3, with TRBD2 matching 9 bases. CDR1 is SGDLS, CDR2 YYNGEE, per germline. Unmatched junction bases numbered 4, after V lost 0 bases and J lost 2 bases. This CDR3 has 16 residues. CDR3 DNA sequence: TGTGCCAGCAGCGTAGAAGCGGGGGGAGACACAGATACGCAGTATTTT. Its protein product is CASSVEAGGDTDTQYF.

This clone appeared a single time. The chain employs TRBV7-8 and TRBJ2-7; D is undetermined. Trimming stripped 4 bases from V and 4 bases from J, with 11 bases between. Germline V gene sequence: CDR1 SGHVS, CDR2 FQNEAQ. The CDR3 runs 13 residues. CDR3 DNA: TGTGCCAGCAGCTCCGAACGACTGTACGAGCAGTACTTC. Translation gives CASSSERLYEQYF.

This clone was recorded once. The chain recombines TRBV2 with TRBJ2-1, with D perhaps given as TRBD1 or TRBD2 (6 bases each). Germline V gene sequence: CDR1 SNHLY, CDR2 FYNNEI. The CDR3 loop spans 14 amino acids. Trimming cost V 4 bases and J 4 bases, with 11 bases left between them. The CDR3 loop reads CASSGGALYNEQFF. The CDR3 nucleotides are TGTGCCAGCAGTGGGGGGGCCCTTTACAATGAGCAGTTCTTC.

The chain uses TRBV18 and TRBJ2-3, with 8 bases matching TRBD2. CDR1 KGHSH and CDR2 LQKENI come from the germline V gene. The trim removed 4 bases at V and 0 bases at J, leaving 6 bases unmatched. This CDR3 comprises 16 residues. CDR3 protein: CASSLSGIHSTDTQYF. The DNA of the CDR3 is TGTGCCAGCTCACTTAGCGGGATTCATAGCACAGATACGCAGTATTTT.

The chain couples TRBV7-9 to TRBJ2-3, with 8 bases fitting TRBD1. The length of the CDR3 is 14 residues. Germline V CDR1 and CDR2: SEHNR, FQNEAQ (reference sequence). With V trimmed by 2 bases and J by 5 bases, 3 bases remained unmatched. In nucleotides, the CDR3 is TGTGCCAGCAGCTTACAGGGGGCCGGAGATACGCAGTATTTT. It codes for CASSLQGAGDTQYF.

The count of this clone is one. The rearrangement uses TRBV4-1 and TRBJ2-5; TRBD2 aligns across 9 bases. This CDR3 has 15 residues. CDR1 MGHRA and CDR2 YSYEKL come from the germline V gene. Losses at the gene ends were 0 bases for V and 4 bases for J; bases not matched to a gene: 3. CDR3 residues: CASSQDPSGAETQYF. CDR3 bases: TGCGCCAGCAGCCAAGATCCTAGCGGGGCAGAGACCCAGTACTTC.

The DNA for the CDR3 is TGTGCCAGCAGCTTATACTTGGGGAGTTGGACTGAAGCTTTCTTT. As protein: CASSLYLGSWTEAFF. This chain links TRBV7-2 with TRBJ1-1; D not resolved. V was trimmed by 2 bases and J by 5 bases, leaving 15 bases between them. The germline V gene has CDR1 SGHTA and CDR2 FQGNSA. The CDR3 is 15 amino acids.

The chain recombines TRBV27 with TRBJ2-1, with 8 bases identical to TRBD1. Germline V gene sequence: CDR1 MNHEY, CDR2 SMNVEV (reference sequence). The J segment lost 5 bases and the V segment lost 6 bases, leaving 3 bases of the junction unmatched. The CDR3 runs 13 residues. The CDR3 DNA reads TGTGCCAGCAGAGGACAGGGCCACAATGAGCAGTTCTTC. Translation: CASRGQGHNEQFF.

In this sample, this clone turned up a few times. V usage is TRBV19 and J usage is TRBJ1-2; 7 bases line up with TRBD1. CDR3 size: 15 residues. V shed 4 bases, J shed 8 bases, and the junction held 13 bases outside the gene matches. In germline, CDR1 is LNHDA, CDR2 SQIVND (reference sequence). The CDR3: CASSSLQGLLGGYTF. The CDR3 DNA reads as TGTGCCAGTAGTAGCCTACAGGGGCTACTAGGAGGCTACACCTTC.

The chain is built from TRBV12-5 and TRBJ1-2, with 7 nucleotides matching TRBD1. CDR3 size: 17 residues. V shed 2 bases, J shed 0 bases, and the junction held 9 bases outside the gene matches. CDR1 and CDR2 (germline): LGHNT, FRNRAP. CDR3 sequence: CASGLRILGQPNYGYTF. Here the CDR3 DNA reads TGTGCTAGTGGTTTGCGGATCCTGGGACAGCCTAACTATGGCTACACCTTC.

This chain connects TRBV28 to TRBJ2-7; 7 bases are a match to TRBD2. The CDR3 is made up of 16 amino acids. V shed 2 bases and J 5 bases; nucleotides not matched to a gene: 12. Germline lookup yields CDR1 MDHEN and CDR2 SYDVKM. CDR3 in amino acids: CASSLAPGPGGNEQYF. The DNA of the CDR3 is TGTGCCAGCAGTTTAGCCCCCGGACCGGGAGGCAACGAGCAGTACTTC.

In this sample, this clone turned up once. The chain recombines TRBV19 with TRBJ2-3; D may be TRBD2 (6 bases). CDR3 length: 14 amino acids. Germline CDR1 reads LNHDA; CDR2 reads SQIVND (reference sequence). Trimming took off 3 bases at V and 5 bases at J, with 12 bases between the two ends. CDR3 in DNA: TGTGCCAGTAGTATTCCCGGCGGGAAAGATACGCAGTATTTT. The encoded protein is CASSIPGGKDTQYF.

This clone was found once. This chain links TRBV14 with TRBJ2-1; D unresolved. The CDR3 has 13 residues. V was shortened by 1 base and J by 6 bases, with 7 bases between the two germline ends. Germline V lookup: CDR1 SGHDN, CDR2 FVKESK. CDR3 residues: CASSQVITNEQFF. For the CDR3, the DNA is TGTGCCAGCAGCCAAGTCATCACCAATGAGCAGTTCTTC.

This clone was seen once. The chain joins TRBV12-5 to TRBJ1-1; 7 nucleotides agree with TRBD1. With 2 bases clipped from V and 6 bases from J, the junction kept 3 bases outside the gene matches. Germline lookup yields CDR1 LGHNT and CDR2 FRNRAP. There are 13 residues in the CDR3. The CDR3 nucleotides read TGTGCTAGTGGTTTGATCCAGGGGGCTGAAGCTTTCTTT. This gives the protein CASGLIQGAEAFF.